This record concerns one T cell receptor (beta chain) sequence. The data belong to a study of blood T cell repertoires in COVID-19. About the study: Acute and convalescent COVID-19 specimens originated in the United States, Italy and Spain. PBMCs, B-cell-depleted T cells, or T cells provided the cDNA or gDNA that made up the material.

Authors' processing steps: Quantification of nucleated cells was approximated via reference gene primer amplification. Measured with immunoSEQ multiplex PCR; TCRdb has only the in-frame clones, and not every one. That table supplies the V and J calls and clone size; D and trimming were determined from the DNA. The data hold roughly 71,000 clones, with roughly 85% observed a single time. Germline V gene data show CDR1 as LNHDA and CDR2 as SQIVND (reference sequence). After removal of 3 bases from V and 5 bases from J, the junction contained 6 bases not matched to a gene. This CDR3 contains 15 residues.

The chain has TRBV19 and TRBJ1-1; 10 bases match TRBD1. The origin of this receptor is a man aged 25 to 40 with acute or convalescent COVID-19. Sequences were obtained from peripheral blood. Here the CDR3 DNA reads TGTGCCAGTAGTATTGATGGACAGGGGGGAACTGAAGCTTTCTTT. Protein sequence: CASSIDGQGGTEAFF. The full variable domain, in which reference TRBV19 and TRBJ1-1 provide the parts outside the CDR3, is DGGITQSPKYLFRKEGQNVTLSCEQNLNHDAMYWYRQDPGQGLRLIYYSQIVNDFQKGDIAEGYSVSREKKESFPLTVTSAQKNPTAFYLCASSIDGQGGTEAFFGQGTRLTVV.